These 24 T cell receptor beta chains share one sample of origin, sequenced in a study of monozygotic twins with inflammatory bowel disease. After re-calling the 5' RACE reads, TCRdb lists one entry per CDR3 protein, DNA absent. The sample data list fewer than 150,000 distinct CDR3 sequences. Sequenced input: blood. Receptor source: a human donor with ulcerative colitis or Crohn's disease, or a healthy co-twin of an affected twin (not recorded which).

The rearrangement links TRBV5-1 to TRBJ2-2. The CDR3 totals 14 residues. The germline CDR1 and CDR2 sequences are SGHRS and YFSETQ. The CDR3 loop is CASSLNPNTGELFF.

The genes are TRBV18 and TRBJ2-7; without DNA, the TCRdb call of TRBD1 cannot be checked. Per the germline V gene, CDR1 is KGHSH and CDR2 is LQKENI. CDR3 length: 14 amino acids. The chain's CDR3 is CASSTDRAGGEQYF.

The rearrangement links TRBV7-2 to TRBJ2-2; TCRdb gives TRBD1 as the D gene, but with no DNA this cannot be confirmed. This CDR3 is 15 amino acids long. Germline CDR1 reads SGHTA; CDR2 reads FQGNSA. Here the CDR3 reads CASSLRQTNTGELFF.

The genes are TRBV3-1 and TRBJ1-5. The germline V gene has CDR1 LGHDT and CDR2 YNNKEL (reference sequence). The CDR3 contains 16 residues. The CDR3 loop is CASSRRDRSGVQPQHF.

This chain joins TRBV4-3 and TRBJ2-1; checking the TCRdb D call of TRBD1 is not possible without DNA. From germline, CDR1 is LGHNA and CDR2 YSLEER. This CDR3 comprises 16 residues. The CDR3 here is CASSQVGTDSHNEQFF.

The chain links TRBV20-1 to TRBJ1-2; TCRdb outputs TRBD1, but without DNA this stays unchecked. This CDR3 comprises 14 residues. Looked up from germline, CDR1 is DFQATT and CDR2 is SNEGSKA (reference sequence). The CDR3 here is CSAGTEYSNYGYTF.

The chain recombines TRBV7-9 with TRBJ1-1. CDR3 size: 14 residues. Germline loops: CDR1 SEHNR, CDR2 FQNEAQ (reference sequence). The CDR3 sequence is CASSSQTTRTEAFF.

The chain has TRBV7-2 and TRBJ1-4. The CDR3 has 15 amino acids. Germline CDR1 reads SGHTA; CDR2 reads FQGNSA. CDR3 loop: CASSLSYATNEKLFF.

CDR3 loop: CASSPGFGEQYF. The rearrangement uses TRBV5-1 and TRBJ2-7; TCRdb proposes TRBD1, but this gene call is untestable without DNA. The CDR3 covers 12 residues. Germline loops: CDR1 SGHRS, CDR2 YFSETQ.

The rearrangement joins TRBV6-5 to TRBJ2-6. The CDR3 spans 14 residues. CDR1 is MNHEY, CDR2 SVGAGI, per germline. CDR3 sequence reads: CASSSLSGANVLTF.

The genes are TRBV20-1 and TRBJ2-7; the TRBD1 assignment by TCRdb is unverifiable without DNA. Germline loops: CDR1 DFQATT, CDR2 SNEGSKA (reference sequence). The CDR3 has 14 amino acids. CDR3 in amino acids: CSARRGQGAYEQYF.

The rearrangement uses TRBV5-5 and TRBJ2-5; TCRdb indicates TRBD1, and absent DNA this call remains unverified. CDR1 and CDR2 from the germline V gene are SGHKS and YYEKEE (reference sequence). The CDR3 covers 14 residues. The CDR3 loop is CASSPGTGQETQYF.

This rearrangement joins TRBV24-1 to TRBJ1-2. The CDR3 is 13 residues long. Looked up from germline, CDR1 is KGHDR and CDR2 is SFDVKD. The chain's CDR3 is CATSDGQSDGYTF.

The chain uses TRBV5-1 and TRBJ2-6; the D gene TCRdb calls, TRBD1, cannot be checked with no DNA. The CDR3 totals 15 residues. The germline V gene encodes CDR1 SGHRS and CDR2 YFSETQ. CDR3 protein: CASELGADGANVLTF.

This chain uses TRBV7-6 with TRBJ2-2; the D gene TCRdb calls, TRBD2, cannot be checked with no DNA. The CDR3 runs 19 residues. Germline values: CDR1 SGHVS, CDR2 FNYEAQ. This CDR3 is CASSYSSYLAGGPVGELFF.

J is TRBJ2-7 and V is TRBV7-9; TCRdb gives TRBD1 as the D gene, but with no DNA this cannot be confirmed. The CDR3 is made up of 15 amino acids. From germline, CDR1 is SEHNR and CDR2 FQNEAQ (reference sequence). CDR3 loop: CASSPSTGGGLEQYF.

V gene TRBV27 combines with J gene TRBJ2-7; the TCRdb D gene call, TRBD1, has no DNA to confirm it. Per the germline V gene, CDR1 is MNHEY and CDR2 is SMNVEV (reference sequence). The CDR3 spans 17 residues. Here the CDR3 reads CASSLFGGSDSSYEQYF.

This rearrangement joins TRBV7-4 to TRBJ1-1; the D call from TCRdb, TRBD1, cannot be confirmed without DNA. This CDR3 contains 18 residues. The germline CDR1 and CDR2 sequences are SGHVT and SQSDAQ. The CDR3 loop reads CASGPRTGRLIWNTEAFF.

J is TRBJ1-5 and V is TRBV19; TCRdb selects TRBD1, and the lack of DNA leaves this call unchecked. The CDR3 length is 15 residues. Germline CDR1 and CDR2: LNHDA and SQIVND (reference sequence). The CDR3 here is CASSKDRGSNQPQHF.

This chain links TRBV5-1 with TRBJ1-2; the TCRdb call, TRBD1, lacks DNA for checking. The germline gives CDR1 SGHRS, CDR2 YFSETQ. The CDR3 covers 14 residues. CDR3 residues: CASSPEKAPDGYTF.

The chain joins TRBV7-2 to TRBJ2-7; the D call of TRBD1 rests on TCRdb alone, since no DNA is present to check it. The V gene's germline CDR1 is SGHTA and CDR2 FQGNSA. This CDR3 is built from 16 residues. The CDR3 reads CASSLARFAGEAEQYF. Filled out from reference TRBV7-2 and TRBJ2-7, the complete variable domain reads GAGVSQSPSNKVTEKGKDVELRCDPISGHTALYWYRQSLGQGLEFLIYFQGNSAPDKSGLPSDRFSAERTGGSVSTLTIQRTQQEDSAVYLCASSLARFAGEAEQYFGPGTRLTVT.

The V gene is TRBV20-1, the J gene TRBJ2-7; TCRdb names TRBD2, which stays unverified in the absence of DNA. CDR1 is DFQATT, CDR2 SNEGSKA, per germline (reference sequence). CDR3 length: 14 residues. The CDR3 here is CSARWQEALYEQYF.

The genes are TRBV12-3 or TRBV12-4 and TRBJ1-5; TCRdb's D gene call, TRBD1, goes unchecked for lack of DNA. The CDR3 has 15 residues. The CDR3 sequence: CASSSQGDGNQPQHF.

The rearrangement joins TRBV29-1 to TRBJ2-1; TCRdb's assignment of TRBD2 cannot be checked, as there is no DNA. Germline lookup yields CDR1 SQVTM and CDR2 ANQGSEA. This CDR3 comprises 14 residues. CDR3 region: CSVGTSGGSDEQFF.